This T cell receptor beta chain was sequenced for a study of blood T cell repertoires in COVID-19. Across the study: PBMCs, B-cell-depleted T cells, or T cells provided the cDNA or gDNA that made up the material.

Produced via immunoSEQ multiplex PCR; TCRdb's table is partial and in-frame only. Among 140,000 to 150,000 clones listed, approximately 81% were seen once. Material for sequencing was peripheral blood. The TCR originated in a human donor in a cohort sampled during active COVID-19.

The CDR3 here is CASSLIGTQYF. The CDR3 DNA is TGTGCCAGCAGCTTAATCGGGACGCAGTATTTT. This chain connects TRBV11-3 to TRBJ2-3; D is ambiguous. The CDR3 is 11 amino acids. Germline-derived CDR1 and CDR2 are SGHNT and YENEEA. The germline V and J ends were trimmed by 2 bases and 9 bases, with 6 bases remaining between them.